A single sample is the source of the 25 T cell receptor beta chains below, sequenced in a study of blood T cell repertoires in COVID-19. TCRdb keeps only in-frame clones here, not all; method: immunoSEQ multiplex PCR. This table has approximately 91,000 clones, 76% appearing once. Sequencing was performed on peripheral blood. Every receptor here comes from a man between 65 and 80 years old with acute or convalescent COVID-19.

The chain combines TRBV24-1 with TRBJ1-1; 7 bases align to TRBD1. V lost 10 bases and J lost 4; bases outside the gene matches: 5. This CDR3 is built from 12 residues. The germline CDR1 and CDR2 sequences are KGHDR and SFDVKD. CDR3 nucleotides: TGTGCCACGTCGAGGGGGCCCACTGAAGCTTTCTTT. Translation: CATSRGPTEAFF.

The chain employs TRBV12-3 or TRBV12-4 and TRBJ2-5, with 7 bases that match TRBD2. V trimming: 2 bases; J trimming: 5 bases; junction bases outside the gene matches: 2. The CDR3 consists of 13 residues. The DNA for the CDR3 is TGTGCCAGCAGTTTAAGGGAGGGTGAGACCCAGTACTTC. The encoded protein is CASSLREGETQYF.

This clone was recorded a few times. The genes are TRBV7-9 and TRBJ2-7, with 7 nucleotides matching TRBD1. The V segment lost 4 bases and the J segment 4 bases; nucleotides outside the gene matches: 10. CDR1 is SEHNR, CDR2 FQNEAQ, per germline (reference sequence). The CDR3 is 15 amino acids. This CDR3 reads CASSSGDSSWYEQYF. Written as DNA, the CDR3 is TGTGCCAGCAGCTCCGGGGACAGCAGTTGGTACGAGCAGTACTTC. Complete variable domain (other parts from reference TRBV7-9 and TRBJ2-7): DTGVSQNPRHKITKRGQNVTFRCDPISEHNRLYWYRQTLGQGPEFLTYFQNEAQLEKSRLLSDRFSAERPKGSFSTLEIQRTEQGDSAMYLCASSSGDSSWYEQYFGPGTRLTVT.

The CDR3 is CATSRDRGGLAEAFF. In DNA, the CDR3 is TGTGCCACCAGCAGAGATCGGGGTGGTTTAGCTGAAGCTTTCTTT. V usage is TRBV15 and J usage is TRBJ1-1; no definite D call. The CDR3 contains 15 residues. With 0 bases removed from V and 6 bases from J, the gap between germline ends came to 14 bases. Germline V gene data show CDR1 as LNHNV and CDR2 as YYDKDF (reference sequence).

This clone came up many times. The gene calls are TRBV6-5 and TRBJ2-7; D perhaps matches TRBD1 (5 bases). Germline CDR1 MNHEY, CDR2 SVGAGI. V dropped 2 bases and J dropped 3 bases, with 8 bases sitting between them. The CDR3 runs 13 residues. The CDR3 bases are TGTGCCAGCAGTTACGGGGCAAACTACGAGCAGTACGTC. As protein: CASSYGANYEQYV.

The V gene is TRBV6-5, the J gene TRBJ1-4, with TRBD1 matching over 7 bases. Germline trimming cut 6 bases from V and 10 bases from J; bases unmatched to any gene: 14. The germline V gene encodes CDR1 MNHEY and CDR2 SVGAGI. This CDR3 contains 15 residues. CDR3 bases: TGTGCCAGCAGCAACCAAGGAACAGGGGAAGGAAAACTGTTTTTT. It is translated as CASSNQGTGEGKLFF.

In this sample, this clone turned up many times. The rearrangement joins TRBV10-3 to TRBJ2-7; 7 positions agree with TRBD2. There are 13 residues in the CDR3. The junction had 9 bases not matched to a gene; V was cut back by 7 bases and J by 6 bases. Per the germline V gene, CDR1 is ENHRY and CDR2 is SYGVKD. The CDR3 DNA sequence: TGTGCCATCACCTGGGGGGGAGCCAGCGAGCAGTACTTC. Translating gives CAITWGGASEQYF.

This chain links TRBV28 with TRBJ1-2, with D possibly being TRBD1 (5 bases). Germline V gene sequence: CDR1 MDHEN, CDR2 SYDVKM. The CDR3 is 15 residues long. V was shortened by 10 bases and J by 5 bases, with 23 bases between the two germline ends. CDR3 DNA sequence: TGTGCCACCAACAGGCTAACAGGCAAGTGGTATGGCTACACCTTC. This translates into CATNRLTGKWYGYTF.

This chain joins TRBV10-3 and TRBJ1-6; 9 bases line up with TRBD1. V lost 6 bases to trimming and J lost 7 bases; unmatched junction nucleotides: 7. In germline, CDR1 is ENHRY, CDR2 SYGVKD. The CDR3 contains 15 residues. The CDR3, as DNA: TGTGCCATCAGGAGGACAGGGGAGGGCAATTCACCCCTCCACTTT. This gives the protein CAIRRTGEGNSPLHF.

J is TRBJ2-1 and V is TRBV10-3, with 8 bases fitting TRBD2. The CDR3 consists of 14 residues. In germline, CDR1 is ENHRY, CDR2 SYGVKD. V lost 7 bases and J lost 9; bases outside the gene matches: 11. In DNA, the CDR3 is TGTGCCATCATAGGGGTGCTGAGCGGGGGTGAGCAGTTCTTC. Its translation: CAIIGVLSGGEQFF.

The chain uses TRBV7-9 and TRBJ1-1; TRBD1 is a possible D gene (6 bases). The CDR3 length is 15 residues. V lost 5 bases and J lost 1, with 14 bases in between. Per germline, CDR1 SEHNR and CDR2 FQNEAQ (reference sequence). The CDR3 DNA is TGTGCCAGCAGCCCCCGGGGGGCCACGAACACTGAAGCTTTCTTT. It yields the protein CASSPRGATNTEAFF.

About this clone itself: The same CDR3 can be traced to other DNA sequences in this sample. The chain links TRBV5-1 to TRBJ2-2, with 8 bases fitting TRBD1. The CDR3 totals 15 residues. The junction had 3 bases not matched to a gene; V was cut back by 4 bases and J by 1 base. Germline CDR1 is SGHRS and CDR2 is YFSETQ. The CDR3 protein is CASSLGQGNTGELFF. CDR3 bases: TGCGCCAGCAGCCTAGGACAGGGGAACACCGGGGAGCTGTTTTTT.

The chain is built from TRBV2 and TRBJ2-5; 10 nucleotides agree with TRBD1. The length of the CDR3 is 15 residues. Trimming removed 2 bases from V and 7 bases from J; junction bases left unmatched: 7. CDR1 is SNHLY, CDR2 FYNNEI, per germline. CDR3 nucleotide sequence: TGTGCCAGCAGTGAAAGACAGGGGGCTCGTGGGACCCAGTACTTC. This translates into CASSERQGARGTQYF.

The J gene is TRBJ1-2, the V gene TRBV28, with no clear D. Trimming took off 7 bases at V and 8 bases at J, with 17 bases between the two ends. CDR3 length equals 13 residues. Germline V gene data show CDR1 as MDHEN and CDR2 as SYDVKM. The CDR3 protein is CASIGGRGRGYTF. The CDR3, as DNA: TGTGCCAGCATTGGTGGGAGAGGCCGAGGCTACACCTTC.

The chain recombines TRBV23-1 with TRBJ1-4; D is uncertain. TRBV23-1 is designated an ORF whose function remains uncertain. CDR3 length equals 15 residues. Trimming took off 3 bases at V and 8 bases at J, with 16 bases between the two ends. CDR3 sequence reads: CASSHSMGSGEKLFF. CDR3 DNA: TGCGCCAGCAGTCATTCTATGGGATCGGGAGAAAAACTGTTTTTT.

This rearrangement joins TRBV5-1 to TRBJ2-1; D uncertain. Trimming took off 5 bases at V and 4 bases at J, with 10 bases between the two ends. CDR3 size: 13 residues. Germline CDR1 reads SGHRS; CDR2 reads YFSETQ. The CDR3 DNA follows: TGCGCCAGCAGGTACGACTTGTACAATGAGCAGTTCTTC. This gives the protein CASRYDLYNEQFF.

CDR3 protein: CASSQDGERPSSYNEQFF. For the CDR3, the DNA is TGCGCCAGCAGCCAAGATGGGGAGAGGCCCAGCTCCTACAATGAGCAGTTCTTC. The chain carries TRBV4-1 and TRBJ2-1, with TRBD2 as a possible D gene (5 bases). Deletions cut 0 bases from V and 0 bases from J, with 15 bases between. This CDR3 is built from 18 residues. Germline V CDR1 and CDR2: MGHRA, YSYEKL.

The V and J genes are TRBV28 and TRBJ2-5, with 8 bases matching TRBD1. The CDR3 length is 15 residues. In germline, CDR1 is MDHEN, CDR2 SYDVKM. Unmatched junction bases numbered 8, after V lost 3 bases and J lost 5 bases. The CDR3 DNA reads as TGTGCCAGCAGTTTTTTCAGGGACAGGATGGAGACCCAGTACTTC. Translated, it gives CASSFFRDRMETQYF.

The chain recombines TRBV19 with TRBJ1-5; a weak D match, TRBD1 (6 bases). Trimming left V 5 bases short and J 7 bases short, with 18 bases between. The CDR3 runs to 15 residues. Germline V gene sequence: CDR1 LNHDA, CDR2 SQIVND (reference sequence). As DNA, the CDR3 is TGTGCCAGTAGTGGGCCAGGGGATTCGTTGCAGCCCCAGCATTTT. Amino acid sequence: CASSGPGDSLQPQHF.

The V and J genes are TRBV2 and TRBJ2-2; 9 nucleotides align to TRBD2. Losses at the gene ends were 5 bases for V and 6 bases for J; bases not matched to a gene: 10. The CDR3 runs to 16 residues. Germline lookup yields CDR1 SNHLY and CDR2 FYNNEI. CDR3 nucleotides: TGTGCCAGCAGTAGCGGGGGGACCTCCGGGGCCGGGGAGCTGTTTTTT. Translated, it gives CASSSGGTSGAGELFF.

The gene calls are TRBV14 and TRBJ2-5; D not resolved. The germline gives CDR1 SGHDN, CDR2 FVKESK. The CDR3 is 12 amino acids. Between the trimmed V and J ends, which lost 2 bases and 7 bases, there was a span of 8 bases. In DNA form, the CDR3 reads TGTGCCAGCAGCCAATATCAGGTGACCCAGTACTTC. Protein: CASSQYQVTQYF.

CDR3 sequence reads: CASSQRDIQYF. CDR3 DNA: TGTGCCAGCAGCCAGAGGGACATTCAGTACTTC. The chain combines TRBV3-1 (or the pseudogene TRBV3-2) with TRBJ2-4, with D perhaps TRBD2 (5 bases). The CDR3 runs 11 residues. V was trimmed by 3 bases and J by 8 bases, leaving 5 bases between them. Per the germline V gene, CDR1 is LGHDT and CDR2 is YNNKEL (reference sequence).

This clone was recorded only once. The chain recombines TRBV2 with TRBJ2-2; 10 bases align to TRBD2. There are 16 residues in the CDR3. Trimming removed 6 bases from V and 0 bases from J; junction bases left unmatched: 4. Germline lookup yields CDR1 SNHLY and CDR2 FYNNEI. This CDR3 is CASRFLAGANTGELFF. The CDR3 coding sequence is TGTGCCAGCAGATTCCTAGCGGGGGCGAACACCGGGGAGCTGTTTTTT.

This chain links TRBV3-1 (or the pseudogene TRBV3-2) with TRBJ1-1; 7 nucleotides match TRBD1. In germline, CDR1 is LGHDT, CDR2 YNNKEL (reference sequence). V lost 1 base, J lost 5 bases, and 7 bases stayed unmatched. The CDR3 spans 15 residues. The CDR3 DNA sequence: TGTGCCAGCAGCCAAGGTCAGGGGGGTTGGACTGAAGCTTTCTTT. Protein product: CASSQGQGGWTEAFF.

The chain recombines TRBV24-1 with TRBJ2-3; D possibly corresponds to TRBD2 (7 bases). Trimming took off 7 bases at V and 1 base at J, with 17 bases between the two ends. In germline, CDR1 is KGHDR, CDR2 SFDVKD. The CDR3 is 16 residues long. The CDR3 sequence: CATSLGGAGGTDTQYF. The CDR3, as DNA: TGTGCCACCAGCCTGGGGGGGGCGGGGGGCACAGATACGCAGTATTTT.